The 4 T cell receptor beta chains below were found in one sample sequenced in a study of T cell changes during pregnancy in multiple sclerosis. The table came from immunoSEQ multiplex PCR; TCRdb's copy has only in-frame clones and leaves some out. The sample records 70,000 to 85,000 clones, 92% being singletons. The starting material was peripheral blood, obtained before pregnancy. The receptors were gathered from a female donor with multiple sclerosis, enrolled in a pregnancy study.

The chain links TRBV27 to TRBJ2-7, with 8 positions matching TRBD1. The CDR3 has 16 residues. J gave up 2 bases and V 5 bases, and 11 bases lay outside the gene matches. Germline CDR1 reads MNHEY; CDR2 reads SMNVEV (reference sequence). CDR3 in DNA: TGTGCCAGCAGTGCGGACAGGGTAGGGATGCCCTACGAGCAGTACTTC. Its protein product is CASSADRVGMPYEQYF.

In its sample, this clone was seen once. The genes are TRBV19 and TRBJ1-2; 7 nucleotides line up with TRBD1. The CDR3 extends over 12 amino acids. The germline V gene encodes CDR1 LNHDA and CDR2 SQIVND (reference sequence). V lost 8 bases to trimming and J lost 3 bases; unmatched junction nucleotides: 3. CDR3 nucleotides: TGTGCCAGTTCCACAGGGGACTATGGCTACACCTTC. Amino acid sequence: CASSTGDYGYTF.

V and J are TRBV13 and TRBJ2-7, with 8 positions matching TRBD2. V lost 4 bases, J lost 2 bases, and 13 bases stayed unmatched. CDR1 is PRHDT, CDR2 FYEKMQ, per germline (reference sequence). The CDR3 spans 17 residues. The CDR3 nucleotides are TGTGCCAGCAGCTCCTCCGGGACTAGTTCCTCTACCTACGAGCAGTACTTC. Protein sequence: CASSSSGTSSSTYEQYF.

This clone was detected once. The rearrangement links TRBV27 to TRBJ1-6; tentative D call: TRBD1 (6 bases). Germline CDR1 is MNHEY and CDR2 is SMNVEV (reference sequence). Trimming took off 4 bases at V and 1 base at J, with 11 bases between the two ends. The CDR3 runs to 16 residues. As DNA, the CDR3 is TGTGCCAGCAGTTATTCAGGGGTATCCTATAATTCACCCCTCCACTTT. Amino acid sequence: CASSYSGVSYNSPLHF.